These T cell receptor beta chains were read from a single sample in a study of monozygotic twins with cystic fibrosis. Assay: immunoSEQ multiplex PCR; the TCRdb copy retains only in-frame clones and omits some. The sample gives about 17,000 clones, around 96% of which show up once; about 0.6% is in the top ten. Sequencing input: blood. Receptor source: a girl aged 2-10 years with cystic fibrosis. The conserved cysteine and the conserved F or W are not part of the CDR3 here. D genes are given only for firm matches.

>TRBV12-5|.|TRBJ1-3
ASGQGTTYGNTIY
>TRBV7-9|.|TRBJ2-4
ASSLAIGTLAKNIQY
>TRBV5-8|.|TRBJ2-7
ASSLVQGNYEQY
>TRBV18|.|TRBJ2-7
ASSPPEEAQSYEQY
>TRBV9|.|TRBJ2-5
ANSVGGRGRIQETQY
>TRBV5-1|.|TRBJ1-1
ASSPSTDNTEAF
>TRBV7-9|.|TRBJ2-2
ASSSTGGELF
>TRBV19|.|TRBJ1-1
ASSFLNQEAF
>TRBV19|.|TRBJ1-5
ASSIVGGSDNQPQH
>TRBV5-6|TRBD1|TRBJ1-2
ASSPGTGSYGYT
>TRBV7-9|TRBD1|TRBJ1-1
ASSYPPGQGAAAF
>TRBV10-3|TRBD1|TRBJ2-7
AIGYRDREVEQY
>TRBV10-3|TRBD1|TRBJ1-2
AISYRDSEFYGYT
>TRBV10-2|.|TRBJ2-1
ASNLYNEQF
>TRBV7-7|.|TRBJ2-3
ASSLGRGDTQY
>TRBV6-6|.|TRBJ1-4
ASRKPTTNEKLF
>TRBV29-1|.|TRBJ2-1
SAASGEQF
>TRBV7-2|.|TRBJ2-7
ASSLGGPNSYEQY
>TRBV5-4|.|TRBJ2-7
ASSLAAPPYEQY
>TRBV21-1|.|TRBJ1-2
ASSTDNGYT
>TRBV5-6|.|TRBJ1-2
ASSASGGLYGYT
>TRBV2|.|TRBJ2-7
ASPTVGVAGYEQY
>TRBV5-1|TRBD1|TRBJ2-5
ASSLLEGAWSQETQY
>TRBV6-4|.|TRBJ2-2
ASSERDTGELF
>TRBV4-1|.|TRBJ2-2
ASQNTGELF
>TRBV6-5|.|.
ASSYTRSYEQY
>TRBV20-1|.|TRBJ2-5
SAEKETQY
>TRBV30|.|TRBJ1-6
AWSEENNSPLH
>TRBV5-6|TRBD1|TRBJ1-1
ASSQGGYTEAF
>TRBV4-3|.|TRBJ1-5
ASSQDFGKGENNQPQH
>TRBV4-3|TRBD1|TRBJ1-6
ASSQGVRGQGAPNSPLH
>TRBV6-5|TRBD1|TRBJ2-3
ASRPDRGQDTQY
>TRBV5-1|.|TRBJ2-7
ASSLASGIDEQY
>TRBV4-1|.|TRBJ2-5
ASSQEHSLLGTQY
>TRBV9|.|TRBJ1-1
ASSEQGFTEAF
>TRBV9|.|TRBJ2-2
ASSVAKGTGELF
>TRBV5-6|TRBD2|TRBJ2-5
ASSTVWGGETQY
>TRBV18|.|TRBJ2-5
ASSQRQQETQY
>TRBV7-2|.|TRBJ1-2
ASSYWGGYT
>TRBV7-2|TRBD2|TRBJ2-1
ASSLVGGGAIPNEQF
>TRBV6-5|TRBD1|TRBJ1-5
ASSLRQGLQPQH
>TRBV27|.|TRBJ1-3
ASSAMDGRLFSSGNTIY
>TRBV7-9|.|TRBJ1-2
AIKGGGDRGYT
>TRBV6-1|.|TRBJ1-6
ASSEVALIEAPLH
>TRBV6-5|.|TRBJ1-5
ASSGHASGNQPQH
>TRBV7-9|.|TRBJ2-3
ASSNGTSSTDTQY
>TRBV7-2|.|TRBJ2-5
ASSLGGKEETQY
>TRBV5-1|.|TRBJ1-3
ASSFFLGSGNTIY